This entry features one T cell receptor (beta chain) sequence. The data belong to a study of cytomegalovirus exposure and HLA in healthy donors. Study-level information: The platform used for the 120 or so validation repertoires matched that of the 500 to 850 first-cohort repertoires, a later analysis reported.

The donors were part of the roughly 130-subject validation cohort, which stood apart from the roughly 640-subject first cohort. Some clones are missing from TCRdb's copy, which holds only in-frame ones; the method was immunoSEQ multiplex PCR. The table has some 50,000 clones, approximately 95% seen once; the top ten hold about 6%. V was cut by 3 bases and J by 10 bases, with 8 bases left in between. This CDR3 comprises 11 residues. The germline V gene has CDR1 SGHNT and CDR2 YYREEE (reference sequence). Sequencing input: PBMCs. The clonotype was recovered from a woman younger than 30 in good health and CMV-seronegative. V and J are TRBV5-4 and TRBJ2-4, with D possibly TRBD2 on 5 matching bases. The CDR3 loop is CASSWAGIQYF. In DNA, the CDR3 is TGTGCCAGCAGCTGGGCGGGTATTCAGTACTTC.